Below, 20 T cell receptor beta chains from the same sample are listed, as sequenced in a study of vaccination and CD4 T cells after COVID-19. The sample's treatment: approximately 10-day PBMC culture with coronavirus spike peptide pools or control peptides (ViraFEST assay). The Oncomine TCR Beta short-read assay was applied to DNA of cultured CD4+ T cells. TCRdb redid the calling of the PCR reads with MiXCR, one entry per CDR3 protein. This sample has about 11,000 distinct CDR3 sequences, with 43% found just once. The antigens these receptors bind are not known. Sequenced sample: CD4+ T cells from blood, cultured in vitro. These receptors all stem from a human donor who had recovered from COVID-19.

The CDR3 reads CASSSAGRGPLSYEQYF. CDR3 sequence (DNA): TGTGCCAGCAGTTCGGCCGGCAGGGGACCCCTCTCCTACGAGCAGTACTTC. The V call is TRBV6-5, the J call TRBJ2-7, with D possibly TRBD1 on 6 matching bases. The V gene lost 4 bases and the J gene lost 0 bases, with 19 bases spanning the gap. The CDR3 totals 17 residues. Germline loops: CDR1 MNHEY, CDR2 SVGAGI.

The CDR3 region has the DNA TGCAGCGCGGGGCGAAATTTCGGAGAGACCCAGTACTTC. It is translated as CSAGRNFGETQYF. V is TRBV29-1 and J is TRBJ2-5, with D perhaps being TRBD1 or TRBD2 (5 bases each). V was clipped by 7 bases and J by 4 bases, with 16 bases between them. The CDR3 length is 13 residues. CDR1 and CDR2 from the germline V gene are SQVTM and ANQGSEA. Filled out from reference TRBV29-1 and TRBJ2-5, the complete variable domain reads SAVISQKPSRDICQRGTSLTIQCQVDSQVTMMFWYRQQPGQSLTLIATANQGSEATYESGFVIDKFPISRPNLTFSTLTVSNMSPEDSSIYLCSAGRNFGETQYFGPGTRLLVL.

The sample holds a few counts of this clonotype. The rearrangement links TRBV30 to TRBJ1-1; D may be TRBD1 (5 bases). This CDR3 has 14 amino acids. Per germline, CDR1 GTSNPN and CDR2 SVGIG (reference sequence). V lost 4 bases and J 1 base, leaving 13 bases between the germline ends. The DNA of the CDR3 is TGTGCCTGGACCGCCGGGACGGCGAACACTGAAGCTTTCTTT. It is translated as CAWTAGTANTEAFF.

The chain employs TRBV6-2 or TRBV6-3 and TRBJ1-5; 8 nucleotides line up with TRBD1. V dropped 6 bases and J dropped 4; count of bases not matched to a gene: 8. Germline V gene data show CDR1 as MNHEY and CDR2 as SVGEGT. The CDR3 has 15 residues. In DNA, the CDR3 is TGTGCCAGCAGGGATGGACAGGGAGGGAATCAGCCCCAGCATTTT. Encoded protein: CASRDGQGGNQPQHF.

A few counts support this clonotype. This sequence joins TRBV6-1 and TRBJ2-5; perhaps TRBD1 as D (5 bases). V dropped 4 bases and J dropped 5 bases, with 17 bases sitting between them. The CDR3 extends over 15 amino acids. Germline V gene sequence: CDR1 MNHNS, CDR2 SASEGT. CDR3 sequence reads: CASSGASRVVETQYF. The CDR3 DNA sequence: TGTGCCAGCAGTGGAGCCTCCAGGGTGGTGGAGACCCAGTACTTC.

The chain links TRBV6-1 to TRBJ1-2, with 9 bases identical to TRBD1. The J segment lost 7 bases and the V segment lost 5 bases, leaving 8 bases of the junction unmatched. The CDR3 is 14 residues long. Germline V gives CDR1 MNHNS, CDR2 SASEGT. CDR3 nucleotides: TGTGCCAGCAGTCCGAGGACAGGGGCCCTTGGCTACACCTTC. Translated: CASSPRTGALGYTF.

This clonotype was counted between two and nine times. The chain joins TRBV12-3 or TRBV12-4 to TRBJ1-3; no clear D. This CDR3 spans 17 amino acids. V lost 2 bases, J lost 0 bases, and 14 bases lay in between. The CDR3 loop is CASSLRWGGLSGNTIYF. For the CDR3, the DNA is TGTGCCAGCAGTTTACGATGGGGAGGCCTCTCTGGAAACACCATATATTTT.

The genes are TRBV12-3 or TRBV12-4 and TRBJ1-6, with no clear D. The CDR3 has 14 amino acids. V was cut by 0 bases and J by 9 bases, with 9 bases left in between. The CDR3 sequence is CASSLARDFSPLHF. The CDR3 DNA sequence: TGTGCCAGCAGTTTAGCCCGGGATTTTTCACCCCTCCACTTT.

The chain uses TRBV6-1 and TRBJ2-3; tentatively, D is TRBD1 or TRBD2 (5 bases each). The CDR3 sequence is 18 residues long. Trimming removed 6 bases from V and 5 bases from J, with 27 bases in between. Germline lookup yields CDR1 MNHNS and CDR2 SASEGT. The CDR3 sequence is CASSLRGAGLALEDTQYF. DNA of the CDR3: TGTGCCAGCAGCCTAAGGGGTGCGGGTTTGGCCCTTGAAGATACGCAGTATTTT.

This clonotype was seen a few times. The chain is built from TRBV12-3 or TRBV12-4 and TRBJ2-3; D may be TRBD1 (5 bases). This CDR3 is 15 amino acids long. Trimming cost V 6 bases and J 0 bases, with 13 bases left between them. The chain's CDR3 is CASSPGAASTDTQYF. The CDR3 DNA is TGTGCCAGCAGCCCTGGGGCGGCTAGCACAGATACGCAGTATTTT.

V gene TRBV3-1 combines with J gene TRBJ2-5; D call uncertain. Germline V lookup: CDR1 LGHDT, CDR2 YNNKEL (reference sequence). The CDR3 is 15 residues long. The V end was cut by 4 bases, the J end by 1 base, with 13 bases between. The CDR3 nucleotides read TGTGCCAGCAGCCTAGGACGGGTGATCCAAGAGACCCAGTACTTC. Amino acid sequence: CASSLGRVIQETQYF.

The table lists this clonotype with a few counts. The CDR3 spells CASSLAPQSRNEKLFF. DNA for the CDR3: TGTGCCAGCAGCTTAGCGCCCCAGAGTAGGAATGAAAAACTGTTTTTT. The chain carries TRBV7-9 and TRBJ1-4; D is uncertain. CDR3 size: 16 residues. CDR1 is SEHNR, CDR2 FQNEAQ, per germline (reference sequence). The V and J ends lost 0 bases and 5 bases respectively, with 13 bases between them.

This clonotype was counted a few times. V gene TRBV11-3 combines with J gene TRBJ1-2, with TRBD1 identical over 7 bases. V lost 6 bases and J lost 5; bases outside the gene matches: 12. Germline V gene data show CDR1 as SGHNT and CDR2 as YENEEA. This CDR3 has 15 residues. The CDR3 coding sequence is TGTGCCAGCAGACCGGGACAGTCAGCTCGGTATGGCTACACCTTC. It encodes CASRPGQSARYGYTF.

This sequence joins TRBV10-2 and TRBJ2-5; 8 bases agree with TRBD2. The CDR3 spans 17 residues. The J segment lost 5 bases and the V segment lost 3 bases, leaving 14 bases of the junction unmatched. CDR1 is WSHSY, CDR2 SAAADI, per germline. Here the CDR3 DNA reads TGCGCCAGCAGTGACGGAACCTTCGGGGGGGTCCGGGAGACCCAGTACTTC. Translation: CASSDGTFGGVRETQYF.

The chain uses TRBV20-1 and TRBJ2-4; 15 bases match TRBD2. J lost 8 bases, V lost 0 bases, and 5 bases had no gene match. Germline V CDR1 and CDR2: DFQATT, SNEGSKA (reference sequence). This CDR3 spans 16 amino acids. The CDR3 nucleotides read TGCAGTGCTAGAGAGGTGGGACTAGCGGGGGGAGACATTCAGTACTTC. Its translation is CSAREVGLAGGDIQYF.

The chain recombines TRBV6-5 with TRBJ1-1; possibly TRBD1 for D (5 bases). CDR1 and CDR2 (germline): MNHEY, SVGAGI. Trimming took 2 bases from V and 3 from J, leaving 7 bases between them. The CDR3 covers 13 residues. The CDR3 DNA is TGTGCCAGCAGTTACGAAGGGGACACTGAAGCTTTCTTT. Protein product: CASSYEGDTEAFF.

This clonotype came up a few times. The rearrangement links TRBV30 to TRBJ1-5; perhaps TRBD1 as D (6 bases). The length of the CDR3 is 14 residues. V lost 4 bases to trimming and J lost 2 bases, with 12 bases between them. Per the germline V gene, CDR1 is GTSNPN and CDR2 is SVGIG (reference sequence). The CDR3 is CAWTPNRGNQPQHF. The DNA for the CDR3 is TGTGCCTGGACCCCCAACAGGGGCAATCAGCCCCAGCATTTT.

The chain combines TRBV19 with TRBJ1-5; 12 bases are shared with TRBD1. CDR3 length equals 18 residues. Germline values: CDR1 LNHDA, CDR2 SQIVND (reference sequence). V shed 4 bases and J 3 bases; nucleotides not matched to a gene: 10. The CDR3 reads CASSNRDRGQGNNQPQHF. Written as DNA, the CDR3 is TGTGCCAGTAGTAACCGGGACAGGGGGCAAGGTAACAATCAGCCCCAGCATTTT.

V usage is TRBV5-5 and J usage is TRBJ1-2, with TRBD1 identical over 8 bases. The CDR3 loop spans 15 amino acids. Germline CDR1 SGHKS, CDR2 YYEKEE (reference sequence). Trimming removed 0 bases from V and 6 bases from J; junction bases left unmatched: 7. CDR3 protein: CASSLVGQGADGYTF. DNA for the CDR3: TGTGCCAGCAGCTTGGTGGGCCAGGGGGCCGATGGCTACACCTTC.

This clonotype was counted only a few times. The chain recombines TRBV27 with TRBJ1-5; 10 bases map to TRBD1. This CDR3 comprises 16 residues. Germline V CDR1 and CDR2: MNHEY, SMNVEV (reference sequence). V gave up 6 bases and J gave up 1 base; unmatched junction bases: 6. CDR3 bases: TGTGCCAGCAGAACCCGGACAGGGGGGAGCAATCAGCCCCAGCATTTT. As protein: CASRTRTGGSNQPQHF.